The 24 T cell receptor beta chains in this list originate from one sample, sequenced in a study of cytomegalovirus exposure and HLA in healthy donors. 60 Vbeta and 13 Jbeta primers were used in PCR. The method was immunoSEQ multiplex PCR; TCRdb's version includes in-frame clones alone and lacks a portion of them. The sample lists 99,000 or so clones, less than 85% occurring once. Sequenced material: PBMCs. Receptor source: a man aged 35-49 years in good health and CMV-seropositive.

J is TRBJ2-3 and V is TRBV7-9, with TRBD2 matching over 12 bases. The CDR3 is 17 residues long. Trimming at V came to 3 bases and at J to 3 bases, leaving 7 bases not matched to a gene. CDR1 is SEHNR and CDR2 is FQNEAQ in the germline V gene (reference sequence). For the CDR3, the DNA is TGTGCCAGCAGCTTGTCTAGCGGGGGGGTAAGGACAGATACGCAGTATTTT. Protein sequence: CASSLSSGGVRTDTQYF.

The chain links TRBV9 to TRBJ1-4; TRBD1 agrees at 7 bases. The V gene end was trimmed by 3 bases and the J gene end by 4 bases; junction bases not matched to a gene: 6. The CDR3 length is 15 residues. Germline V gene lookup returns CDR1 SGDLS and CDR2 YYNGEE. The CDR3 region is CASSARGQGNEKLFF. In DNA, the CDR3 is TGTGCCAGCAGCGCGAGGGGGCAAGGTAATGAAAAACTGTTTTTT. The variable domain in full, with the rest retrieved from reference TRBV9 and TRBJ1-4, is DSGVTQTPKHLITATGQRVTLRCSPRSGDLSVYWYQQSLDQGLQFLIQYYNGEERAKGNILERFSAQQFPDLHSELNLSSLELGDSALYFCASSARGQGNEKLFFGSGTQLSVL.

This chain connects TRBV28 to TRBJ2-7; 7 bases fit TRBD2. Looked up from germline, CDR1 is MDHEN and CDR2 is SYDVKM. V trimming: 3 bases; J trimming: 6 bases; junction bases outside the gene matches: 5. The CDR3 is 13 amino acids. The CDR3 region has the DNA TGTGCCAGCAGTTTGGGAGGGGCGCTCGAGCAGTACTTC. Translation gives CASSLGGALEQYF.

The rearrangement links TRBV7-6 to TRBJ1-5, with no clear D. The CDR3 covers 13 residues. Germline V gene data show CDR1 as SGHVS and CDR2 as FNYEAQ. Trimming removed 5 bases at V and 6 bases at J, with 11 bases between. CDR3 region: CASSPQTGQPQHF. The CDR3 DNA is TGTGCCAGCAGCCCTCAGACGGGTCAGCCCCAGCATTTT.

V gene TRBV4-3 combines with J gene TRBJ2-7, with D possibly being TRBD2 (6 bases). The CDR3 runs to 14 residues. From germline, CDR1 is LGHNA and CDR2 YSLEER. V was cut by 4 bases and J by 0 bases, with 10 bases left in between. CDR3 in amino acids: CASSPGLSSYEQYF. The DNA for the CDR3 is TGCGCCAGCAGCCCGGGACTGAGCTCCTACGAGCAGTACTTC.

The rearrangement uses TRBV4-3 and TRBJ2-1, with 7 bases aligning to TRBD1. The CDR3 sequence is 18 residues long. Trimming took 0 bases from V and 7 from J; bases not matched to a gene: 15. Germline V gives CDR1 LGHNA, CDR2 YSLEER. CDR3 DNA sequence: TGCGCCAGCAGCCAAGATCCCTCCACTAGAGGGGGCTGGAATGAGCAGTTCTTC. Translation gives CASSQDPSTRGGWNEQFF.

The V call is TRBV7-2, the J call TRBJ2-2, with D unresolved. CDR1 is SGHTA and CDR2 is FQGNSA in the germline V gene. The ends were cut back, 1 base at V and 1 base at J, with 13 bases in the middle. The CDR3 has 17 residues. CDR3 in amino acids: CASSLGVSSRNTGELFF. CDR3 sequence (DNA): TGTGCCAGCAGCTTAGGAGTTAGCAGCAGGAACACCGGGGAGCTGTTTTTT. The variable domain in full, completed from reference TRBV7-2 and TRBJ2-2, reads GAGVSQSPSNKVTEKGKDVELRCDPISGHTALYWYRQSLGQGLEFLIYFQGNSAPDKSGLPSDRFSAERTGGSVSTLTIQRTQQEDSAVYLCASSLGVSSRNTGELFFGEGSRLTVL.

J is TRBJ1-3 and V is TRBV7-2; D uncertain. Trimming cost V 3 bases and J 2 bases, with 11 bases left between them. CDR3 length: 15 residues. The germline V gene has CDR1 SGHTA and CDR2 FQGNSA. The CDR3 region has the DNA TGTGCCAGCAGCTTTGGAGCGGCTACTGGAAACACCATATATTTT. Translation gives CASSFGAATGNTIYF.

J is TRBJ2-4 and V is TRBV7-3; 9 positions agree with TRBD1. Germline V gene data show CDR1 as SGHTA and CDR2 as FQGTGA. Trimming removed 5 bases from V and 2 bases from J; junction bases left unmatched: 7. There are 16 residues in the CDR3. In DNA, the CDR3 is TGTGCCAGCAGCCCCGGACAGGGGCGGACCAAAAACATTCAGTACTTC. It yields the protein CASSPGQGRTKNIQYF.

This clone has a handful of counts. The V gene is TRBV5-1, the J gene TRBJ1-1, with 10 bases identical to TRBD1. The CDR3 has 15 amino acids. CDR1 SGHRS and CDR2 YFSETQ come from the germline V gene. The V gene end was trimmed by 4 bases and the J gene end by 3 bases; junction bases not matched to a gene: 6. CDR3 in amino acids: CASSHTGTGDTEAFF. The CDR3 region has the DNA TGCGCCAGCAGCCACACCGGGACAGGGGACACTGAAGCTTTCTTT.

This chain links TRBV5-6 with TRBJ2-1; D ambiguous. Trimming pared 0 bases from V and 4 bases from J, leaving 8 bases between. The CDR3 consists of 14 residues. Germline CDR1 is SGHDT and CDR2 is YYEEEE. CDR3 loop: CASSLGTEYNEQFF. The CDR3 region has the DNA TGTGCCAGCAGCTTGGGAACGGAGTACAATGAGCAGTTCTTC. The variable domain in full, with the rest retrieved from reference TRBV5-6 and TRBJ2-1, is DAGVTQSPTHLIKTRGQQVTLRCSPKSGHDTVSWYQQALGQGPQFIFQYYEEEERQRGNFPDRFSGHQFPNYSSELNVNALLLGDSALYLCASSLGTEYNEQFFGPGTRLTVL.

The chain employs TRBV11-2 and TRBJ1-3; possible D gene TRBD1, 5 bases. Germline assignment: CDR1 SGHAT and CDR2 FQNNGV. The V and J ends lost 0 bases and 1 base respectively, with 10 bases between them. There are 16 residues in the CDR3. The CDR3 sequence: CASSLDTGSSGNTIYF. The CDR3 DNA is TGTGCCAGCAGCTTAGATACAGGATCTTCTGGAAACACCATATATTTT.

CDR3 in amino acids: CASSTGAYEQYF. The CDR3 DNA reads as TGTGCCAGCTCAACGGGGGCCTACGAGCAGTACTTC. The chain recombines TRBV18 with TRBJ2-7; D is perhaps TRBD2 (6 bases). The germline V and J ends were trimmed by 5 bases and 2 bases, with 7 bases remaining between them. Germline CDR1 and CDR2: KGHSH and LQKENI. This CDR3 is built from 12 residues.

This chain links TRBV6-5 with TRBJ2-3; the D is unclear. CDR3 length: 13 residues. V was clipped by 4 bases and J by 6 bases, with 11 bases between them. In germline, CDR1 is MNHEY, CDR2 SVGAGI. The CDR3 is CASSSSLRDTQYF. CDR3 DNA sequence: TGTGCCAGCAGTTCCTCCCTGAGGGATACGCAGTATTTT.

DNA for the CDR3: TGTGCCAGCAGCTTGGAGGCACAGGGACATGAGCAGTTCTTC. It translates to CASSLEAQGHEQFF. The chain carries TRBV5-6 and TRBJ2-1, with a weak D call TRBD1 (6 bases). V was pared by 0 bases and J by 8 bases, with 12 bases between. The length of the CDR3 is 14 residues. Per germline, CDR1 SGHDT and CDR2 YYEEEE.

This rearrangement joins TRBV11-2 to TRBJ2-5, with TRBD2 as a possible D gene (5 bases). CDR3 length equals 13 residues. Trimming took off 1 base at V and 7 bases at J, with 10 bases between the two ends. The germline gives CDR1 SGHAT, CDR2 FQNNGV. The CDR3 coding sequence is TGTGCCAGCAGCTTAGGGGTACGGGGGACCCAGTACTTC. Translating it yields CASSLGVRGTQYF. The full variable domain, completed using reference TRBV11-2 and TRBJ2-5, is EAGVAQSPRYKIIEKRQSVAFWCNPISGHATLYWYQQILGQGPKLLIQFQNNGVVDDSQLPKDRFSAERLKGVDSTLKIQPAKLEDSAVYLCASSLGVRGTQYFGPGTRLLVL.

The CDR3 region has the DNA TGTGCCAGCAGCTTGGATCAGGGGGCCGTTCAGCCCCAGCATTTT. Protein: CASSLDQGAVQPQHF. The chain joins TRBV5-4 to TRBJ1-5; 8 bases are shared with TRBD1. Germline V CDR1 and CDR2: SGHNT, YYREEE (reference sequence). This CDR3 comprises 15 residues. The junction had 5 bases not matched to a gene; V was cut back by 0 bases and J by 6 bases.

V gene TRBV7-2 combines with J gene TRBJ1-3, with TRBD1 identical over 9 bases. The V gene end was trimmed by 4 bases and the J gene end by 4 bases; junction bases not matched to a gene: 5. Germline CDR1 and CDR2: SGHTA and FQGNSA. This CDR3 region has 15 residues. The CDR3 region is CASSSTGGPGNTIYF. The CDR3 DNA reads as TGTGCCAGCAGCTCAACAGGGGGCCCGGGAAACACCATATATTTT. Full variable domain (rest looked up from reference TRBV7-2 and TRBJ1-3): GAGVSQSPSNKVTEKGKDVELRCDPISGHTALYWYRQSLGQGLEFLIYFQGNSAPDKSGLPSDRFSAERTGGSVSTLTIQRTQQEDSAVYLCASSSTGGPGNTIYFGEGSWLTVV.

The J gene is TRBJ1-1, the V gene TRBV19, with D uncertain. This CDR3 contains 13 residues. Looked up from germline, CDR1 is LNHDA and CDR2 is SQIVND (reference sequence). The V end was cut by 2 bases, the J end by 10 bases, with 14 bases between. In DNA, the CDR3 is TGTGCCAGTAGTATAAATCTCGAACGGAGAGCTTTCTTT. Translated, it gives CASSINLERRAFF.

This clone was found a few times. V gene TRBV11-2 combines with J gene TRBJ2-7, with TRBD1 matching 12 bases. Germline V gene data show CDR1 as SGHAT and CDR2 as FQNNGV. The CDR3 is 17 amino acids. Trimming took 4 bases from V and 5 from J; bases not matched to a gene: 12. CDR3 nucleotides: TGTGCCAGCAGCTACCCGCGGGACAGGGGGCAACGGGACGAGCAGTACTTC. Amino acid sequence: CASSYPRDRGQRDEQYF.

The rearrangement joins TRBV28 to TRBJ1-1; no clear D gene. CDR3 size: 12 residues. Germline V gene sequence: CDR1 MDHEN, CDR2 SYDVKM. V lost 4 bases, J lost 7 bases, and 10 bases lay in between. CDR3 residues: CASSSNSYEAFF. The DNA for the CDR3 is TGTGCCAGCAGTTCCAACAGTTATGAAGCTTTCTTT. Together with reference TRBV28 and TRBJ1-1, the CDR3 gives the full variable domain: DVKVTQSSRYLVKRTGEKVFLECVQDMDHENMFWYRQDPGLGLRLIYFSYDVKMKEKGDIPEGYSVSREKKERFSLILESASTNQTSMYLCASSSNSYEAFFGQGTRLTVV.

V usage is TRBV6-4 and J usage is TRBJ2-2, with TRBD1 identical over 7 bases. Germline trimming cut 6 bases from V and 7 bases from J; bases unmatched to any gene: 8. There are 14 residues in the CDR3. Germline-derived CDR1 and CDR2 are MRHNA and SNTAGT. CDR3 in DNA: TGTGCCAGCAGACCAGACAGGGCAGGCGGGGAGCTGTTTTTT. Translating gives CASRPDRAGGELFF.

The rearrangement uses TRBV2 and TRBJ1-1; D gene unclear. Germline assignment: CDR1 SNHLY and CDR2 FYNNEI. Trimming removed 9 bases from V and 0 bases from J, with 11 bases in between. This CDR3 has 13 amino acids. The CDR3 reads CASSDDMNTEAFF. CDR3 in DNA: TGTGCCAGTTCCGACGACATGAACACTGAAGCTTTCTTT.

This rearrangement joins TRBV7-2 to TRBJ2-1; D gene uncertain. This CDR3 has 15 residues. V lost 3 bases and J lost 2, with 11 bases in between. CDR1 SGHTA and CDR2 FQGNSA come from the germline V gene. As DNA, the CDR3 is TGTGCCAGCAGCTTTGCCGACTCCCCCTACAATGAGCAGTTCTTC. This encodes CASSFADSPYNEQFF.